This T cell receptor (beta chain) was retrieved from a study of long-term antiretroviral therapy in people with HIV. The assay, immunoSEQ v3.0, was run at survey level. Researchers set sequencing to target roughly 35,000-50,000 T-cell genomes per sample. The table came from immunoSEQ multiplex PCR; TCRdb's copy has only in-frame clones and leaves some out. The data hold about 25,000 clones, with 80% to 90% observed a single time. This clone was seen more than once but under ten times. The sequence derives from a man aged 50-59 years with HIV. The sample in question was unsorted PBMCs, obtained 1.2 years after starting antiretroviral therapy.

The CDR3 reads CASAGTGDQPQHF. Written as DNA, the CDR3 is TGTGCCAGCGCGGGGACCGGTGATCAGCCCCAGCATTTT. The V gene is TRBV18, the J gene TRBJ1-5, with D tentatively TRBD1 (5 bases). The CDR3 runs to 13 residues. CDR1 is KGHSH, CDR2 LQKENI, per germline. V dropped 8 bases and J dropped 5 bases, with 13 bases sitting between them.